One sample yielded the 20 T cell receptor beta chains listed below, sequenced in a study of blood T cell repertoires in COVID-19. Profiled with immunoSEQ multiplex PCR; TCRdb holds only in-frame clones, not every one. The data hold 150,000 or so clones, with 75% to 90% observed a single time. Sequenced: peripheral blood. Receptors were obtained from an elderly man with acute or convalescent COVID-19.

The J gene is TRBJ1-2, the V gene TRBV28; 9 positions agree with TRBD1. Germline V lookup: CDR1 MDHEN, CDR2 SYDVKM. This CDR3 spans 14 amino acids. The trim removed 5 bases at V and 6 bases at J, leaving 7 bases unmatched. The CDR3: CASSTQGAKDGYTF. In DNA form, the CDR3 reads TGTGCCAGCAGTACACAGGGGGCGAAGGATGGCTACACCTTC.

This clone was seen a handful of times. The chain employs TRBV19 and TRBJ2-1; weak D call: TRBD1 (6 bases). The CDR3 extends over 15 amino acids. The ends were cut back, 1 base at V and 7 bases at J, with 14 bases in the middle. Germline V lookup: CDR1 LNHDA, CDR2 SQIVND (reference sequence). CDR3 loop: CASSIVGQGLNEQFF. The DNA for the CDR3 is TGTGCCAGTAGTATAGTCGGCCAGGGGTTGAATGAGCAGTTCTTC.

This clone has a handful of counts. The chain has TRBV11-2 and TRBJ2-2, with 12 nucleotides matching TRBD2. Per the germline V gene, CDR1 is SGHAT and CDR2 is FQNNGV. The V segment lost 0 bases and the J segment 4 bases; nucleotides outside the gene matches: 6. The CDR3 sequence is 18 residues long. CDR3 DNA sequence: TGTGCCAGCAGCTTAGATCTAGCGGGGGGGCTCGGCACCGGGGAGCTGTTTTTT. It encodes CASSLDLAGGLGTGELFF.

The genes are TRBV19 and TRBJ1-4; D gene uncertain. V dropped 5 bases and J dropped 4 bases, with 11 bases sitting between them. The CDR3 totals 14 residues. Germline V CDR1 and CDR2: LNHDA, SQIVND (reference sequence). The CDR3 here is CASSVLQRNEKLFF. CDR3 in DNA: TGTGCCAGTAGTGTGCTTCAGCGTAATGAAAAACTGTTTTTT.

This clone was counted between two and nine times. The genes are TRBV27 and TRBJ1-2, with 9 bases lining up with TRBD1. The germline gives CDR1 MNHEY, CDR2 SMNVEV (reference sequence). This CDR3 spans 14 amino acids. V shed 5 bases and J 7 bases; nucleotides not matched to a gene: 8. The CDR3, as DNA: TGTGCCAGCAGTGCGAACAGGGGGCAAGGTGGCTACACCTTC. Residues: CASSANRGQGGYTF.

The V gene is TRBV5-1, the J gene TRBJ2-3; 7 bases align to TRBD1. The CDR3 contains 15 residues. V lost 3 bases, J lost 0 bases, and 4 bases stayed unmatched. Germline values: CDR1 SGHRS, CDR2 YFSETQ. CDR3 bases: TGCGCCAGCAGCTCGGGACAGTCTAGCACAGATACGCAGTATTTT. Amino acids: CASSSGQSSTDTQYF. Complete variable domain (other parts from reference TRBV5-1 and TRBJ2-3): KAGVTQTPRYLIKTRGQQVTLSCSPISGHRSVSWYQQTPGQGLQFLFEYFSETQRNKGNFPGRFSGRQFSNSRSEMNVSTLELGDSALYLCASSSGQSSTDTQYFGPGTRLTVL.

This clone has only one observation. The chain joins TRBV3-1 (or the pseudogene TRBV3-2) to TRBJ2-7; D gene uncertain. CDR3 length: 15 residues. Between the trimmed V and J ends, which lost 2 bases and 6 bases, there was a span of 17 bases. Germline-derived CDR1 and CDR2 are LGHDT and YNNKEL (reference sequence). The CDR3 region has the DNA TGTGCCAGCAGCCAAACCCTCCCTCAGGAAGGCGAGCAGTACTTC. Its translation is CASSQTLPQEGEQYF.

The chain uses TRBV7-9 and TRBJ2-1; a possible D gene is TRBD1 (5 bases). V gave up 1 base and J gave up 5 bases, with 12 bases separating them. Germline CDR1 reads SEHNR; CDR2 reads FQNEAQ (reference sequence). This CDR3 contains 15 residues. CDR3 residues: CASSLGAGFNNEQFF. The CDR3 nucleotides read TGTGCCAGCAGCTTAGGGGCAGGGTTCAACAATGAGCAGTTCTTC.

The chain recombines TRBV27 with TRBJ2-5, with 8 bases that match TRBD2. CDR3 length equals 15 residues. Germline CDR1 and CDR2: MNHEY and SMNVEV (reference sequence). The V gene end was trimmed by 6 bases and the J gene end by 5 bases; junction bases not matched to a gene: 11. DNA for the CDR3: TGTGCCAGCAGCACGGGACTCCGGGGGGGGGAGACCCAGTACTTC. Protein: CASSTGLRGGETQYF.

The chain couples TRBV6-5 to TRBJ1-5; D is unresolved. This CDR3 has 14 residues. Per the germline V gene, CDR1 is MNHEY and CDR2 is SVGAGI. V was trimmed by 0 bases and J by 9 bases, leaving 12 bases between them. The chain's CDR3 is CASSYSRDIGPQHF. Written as DNA, the CDR3 is TGTGCCAGCAGTTACTCCCGGGATATTGGGCCCCAGCATTTT.

CDR3 protein: CASRGTPRLRDTQYF. The CDR3 region has the DNA TGTGCCAGCAGAGGGACTCCCCGGCTCCGTGATACGCAGTATTTT. The V call is TRBV2, the J call TRBJ2-3; a weak D match, TRBD2 (6 bases). Trimming stripped 6 bases from V and 6 bases from J, with 19 bases between. Germline V lookup: CDR1 SNHLY, CDR2 FYNNEI. This CDR3 is 15 amino acids long. The complete variable domain, with remaining parts taken from reference TRBV2 and TRBJ2-3, reads EPEVTQTPSHQVTQMGQEVILRCVPISNHLYFYWYRQILGQKVEFLVSFYNNEISEKSEIFDDQFSVERPDGSNFTLKIRSTKLEDSAMYFCASRGTPRLRDTQYFGPGTRLTVL.

The chain carries TRBV6-5 and TRBJ2-2; TRBD1 aligns across 8 bases. This CDR3 has 14 amino acids. The J segment lost 3 bases and the V segment lost 7 bases, leaving 4 bases of the junction unmatched. Germline loops: CDR1 MNHEY, CDR2 SVGAGI. CDR3 in amino acids: CASNNRGDTGELFF. The CDR3 DNA reads as TGTGCCAGCAACAACAGGGGGGACACCGGGGAGCTGTTTTTT.

The CDR3 region has the DNA TGTGCCAGCAGTGAAGGCTCGGGGGGCGCAGATACGCAGTATTTT. It yields the protein CASSEGSGGADTQYF. The chain joins TRBV2 to TRBJ2-3, with a tentative D call TRBD2 (7 bases). V lost 1 base and J 4 bases, leaving 12 bases between the germline ends. From germline, CDR1 is SNHLY and CDR2 FYNNEI. The CDR3 totals 15 residues.

The rearrangement joins TRBV5-1 to TRBJ1-2, with D possibly matching TRBD1 (5 bases). The CDR3 is 13 residues long. Germline CDR1 reads SGHRS; CDR2 reads YFSETQ. Trimming shortened V by 0 bases and J by 4 bases, and 7 bases separated the two germline ends. The CDR3 DNA reads as TGCGCCAGCAGCTTGGACAGGCTCTATGGCTACACCTTC. Amino acid sequence: CASSLDRLYGYTF.

Here the CDR3 reads CASSTLNTEAFF. The DNA of the CDR3 is TGTGCCAGTAGTACACTTAACACTGAAGCTTTCTTT. The chain combines TRBV19 with TRBJ1-1; D remains unclear. The V end was cut by 4 bases, the J end by 2 bases, with 5 bases between. The germline V gene has CDR1 LNHDA and CDR2 SQIVND (reference sequence). This CDR3 is 12 amino acids long.

The chain is built from TRBV28 and TRBJ1-1; 7 nucleotides line up with TRBD1. The CDR3 runs to 13 residues. Unmatched junction bases numbered 3, after V lost 7 bases and J lost 1 base. Germline V gives CDR1 MDHEN, CDR2 SYDVKM. The CDR3 DNA reads as TGTGCCAGCAAGGGACAGCGGAACACTGAAGCTTTCTTT. Residues: CASKGQRNTEAFF.

The chain combines TRBV5-4 with TRBJ2-3, with TRBD2 identical over 9 bases. Germline V gene sequence: CDR1 SGHNT, CDR2 YYREEE (reference sequence). V dropped 2 bases and J dropped 3; count of bases not matched to a gene: 7. This CDR3 spans 16 amino acids. The DNA of the CDR3 is TGTGCCAGCAGCTTCCAAGCTCTAGCGGGGACAGATACGCAGTATTTT. This sequence encodes CASSFQALAGTDTQYF. The whole variable domain, filled in from reference TRBV5-4 and TRBJ2-3, reads ETGVTQSPTHLIKTRGQQVTLRCSSQSGHNTVSWYQQALGQGPQFIFQYYREEENGRGNFPPRFSGLQFPNYSSELNVNALELDDSALYLCASSFQALAGTDTQYFGPGTRLTVL.

The chain joins TRBV9 to TRBJ2-7; possible D gene TRBD2, 6 bases. The germline CDR1 and CDR2 sequences are SGDLS and YYNGEE. The CDR3 length is 15 residues. The V gene lost 1 base and the J gene lost 5 bases, with 16 bases spanning the gap. CDR3 sequence reads: CASSVFAGSVDEQYF. CDR3 nucleotide sequence: TGTGCCAGCAGCGTATTTGCGGGGAGCGTCGACGAGCAGTACTTC. The entire variable domain, with the rest obtained from reference TRBV9 and TRBJ2-7, is as follows: DSGVTQTPKHLITATGQRVTLRCSPRSGDLSVYWYQQSLDQGLQFLIQYYNGEERAKGNILERFSAQQFPDLHSELNLSSLELGDSALYFCASSVFAGSVDEQYFGPGTRLTVT.

The V call is TRBV4-1, the J call TRBJ2-5; possible D gene TRBD2, 5 bases. V was shortened by 0 bases and J by 5 bases, with 16 bases between the two germline ends. The CDR3 is 16 amino acids. Germline CDR1 and CDR2: MGHRA and YSYEKL. The DNA of the CDR3 is TGCGCCAGCAGCCAAGATCATCGGGGAGAGGGTGAGACCCAGTACTTC. Translated: CASSQDHRGEGETQYF.

The CDR3 region has the DNA TGTGCCAGCAGCTTAGGTTCGACTAGCGGGATGTATGAGCAGTTCTTC. Protein sequence: CASSLGSTSGMYEQFF. The V gene is TRBV13, the J gene TRBJ2-1, with TRBD2 identical over 11 bases. Germline V lookup: CDR1 PRHDT, CDR2 FYEKMQ (reference sequence). The ends lost 0 bases at V and 8 bases at J; junction bases unmatched: 6. This CDR3 contains 16 residues.